These 27 T cell receptor beta chains were all obtained from the same sample, sequenced in a study of blood T cells in healthy people across ages. With a J-beta primer mix and a sample-barcoded 5' primer, a second PCR ran about 7 to 12 cycles. TCRdb reanalysed the 5' RACE reads using MiXCR and keeps one entry per CDR3 protein. The sample lists about 1.4 million distinct CDR3 sequences; 59% were seen once. Sequenced material: blood. The receptors come from a man in his late teens or twenties in good health.

The chain combines TRBV24-1 with TRBJ1-1, with D maybe TRBD1 (6 bases). CDR1 is KGHDR and CDR2 is SFDVKD in the germline V gene. The CDR3 length is 13 residues. Deletions cut 7 bases from V and 6 bases from J, with 14 bases between. CDR3: CATSRGGGAEAFF. The CDR3 bases are TGTGCCACCAGCAGGGGCGGGGGCGCTGAAGCTTTCTTT.

This chain links TRBV20-1 with TRBJ2-7; 10 bases line up with TRBD2. V lost 4 bases to trimming and J lost 7 bases; unmatched junction nucleotides: 16. CDR1 and CDR2 (germline): DFQATT, SNEGSKA (reference sequence). This CDR3 region has 16 residues. The chain's CDR3 is CSANQAGGPWMDEQYF. The CDR3 bases are TGCAGTGCTAATCAAGCGGGGGGGCCCTGGATGGATGAGCAGTACTTC.

The chain carries TRBV20-1 and TRBJ1-2; TRBD1 matches at 8 bases. This CDR3 is built from 14 residues. Germline assignment: CDR1 DFQATT and CDR2 SNEGSKA (reference sequence). Trimming cost V 4 bases and J 5 bases; bases outside gene matches: 9. This chain's CDR3 is CSATDRGPQYGYTF. The CDR3 region has the DNA TGCAGTGCTACAGACAGGGGTCCACAATATGGCTACACCTTC.

V is TRBV10-3 and J is TRBJ2-3, with D tentatively TRBD1 or TRBD2 (5 bases each). The CDR3 is made up of 12 amino acids. CDR1 is ENHRY and CDR2 is SYGVKD in the germline V gene. V shed 9 bases and J shed 0 bases, with 7 bases lying between them. The CDR3 here is CAMGDSTDTQYF. For the CDR3, the DNA is TGTGCCATGGGGGACAGCACAGATACGCAGTATTTT.

V usage is TRBV7-9 and J usage is TRBJ1-4, with D possibly matching TRBD1 (5 bases). The CDR3 totals 14 residues. The germline gives CDR1 SEHNR, CDR2 FQNEAQ (reference sequence). The V and J ends lost 5 bases and 5 bases respectively, with 12 bases between them. For the CDR3, the DNA is TGTGCCAGCAGCCTGGGACCCCGGAATGAAAAACTGTTTTTT. Its translation is CASSLGPRNEKLFF.

The J gene is TRBJ2-2, the V gene TRBV10-3; D is unclear. V lost 6 bases, J lost 1 base, and 6 bases lay in between. Germline-derived CDR1 and CDR2 are ENHRY and SYGVKD. This CDR3 comprises 13 residues. The CDR3 protein is CAISEVNTGELFF. CDR3 nucleotide sequence: TGTGCCATCAGCGAGGTGAACACCGGGGAGCTGTTTTTT.

This clonotype was counted a few times. The chain is built from TRBV7-7 and TRBJ2-7, with 7 bases fitting TRBD1. Germline V gives CDR1 SSHAT, CDR2 FNYEAQ (reference sequence). V shed 1 base, J shed 0 bases, and the junction held 12 bases outside the gene matches. The CDR3 runs to 18 residues. CDR3 region: CASSLVFPAGTASYEQYF. The CDR3 coding sequence is TGTGCCAGCAGCTTAGTTTTTCCCGCCGGGACAGCCTCCTACGAGCAGTACTTC.

The sample holds a few counts of this clonotype. The rearrangement uses TRBV4-1 and TRBJ2-1; no clear D. The V and J ends lost 0 bases and 8 bases respectively, with 8 bases between them. CDR1 is MGHRA, CDR2 YSYEKL, per germline. The CDR3 is 13 residues long. DNA of the CDR3: TGCGCCAGCAGCCAAGATGGAGTATATGAGCAGTTCTTC. As protein: CASSQDGVYEQFF.

The rearrangement uses TRBV12-5 and TRBJ1-2, with D tentatively TRBD1 (5 bases). Germline V gene data show CDR1 as LGHNT and CDR2 as FRNRAP. V was pared by 1 base and J by 3 bases, with 12 bases between. This CDR3 contains 15 residues. Here the CDR3 reads CASGLELRVDYGYTF. Written as DNA, the CDR3 is TGTGCTAGTGGTTTGGAGCTCAGGGTCGACTATGGCTACACCTTC.

J is TRBJ2-5 and V is TRBV29-1, with D unresolved. The CDR3 is 14 residues long. Germline V lookup: CDR1 SQVTM, CDR2 ANQGSEA. Trimming stripped 8 bases from V and 1 base from J, with 17 bases between. The CDR3 here is CSPLLASPQETQYF. The DNA of the CDR3 is TGCAGCCCACTACTTGCTAGTCCCCAAGAGACCCAGTACTTC.

V and J are TRBV12-3 or TRBV12-4 and TRBJ2-5; D may be TRBD1 or TRBD2 (5 bases each). The CDR3 runs 15 residues. Trimming removed 5 bases at V and 3 bases at J, with 16 bases between. The CDR3 spells CASSLPGLGEETQYF. Written as DNA, the CDR3 is TGTGCCAGCAGTCTCCCGGGGCTAGGGGAAGAGACCCAGTACTTC.

The J gene is TRBJ2-1, the V gene TRBV4-1, with 10 bases matching TRBD2. CDR1 is MGHRA and CDR2 is YSYEKL in the germline V gene. The ends lost 0 bases at V and 8 bases at J; junction bases unmatched: 22. This CDR3 region has 21 residues. The chain's CDR3 is CASSQDKGLGRISGRTDEQFF. CDR3 in DNA: TGCGCCAGCAGCCAAGATAAGGGCTTGGGACGGATTAGCGGGAGGACCGATGAGCAGTTCTTC.

The chain couples TRBV20-1 to TRBJ2-2; possible D gene TRBD1, 6 bases. Trimming cost V 0 bases and J 6 bases, with 14 bases left between them. The CDR3 loop spans 15 amino acids. Per germline, CDR1 DFQATT and CDR2 SNEGSKA (reference sequence). The CDR3 DNA reads as TGCAGTGCTAGAGACCCTAAACAGGGCGCCGGGGAGCTGTTTTTT. Protein: CSARDPKQGAGELFF.

The rearrangement links TRBV7-2 to TRBJ2-3, with D maybe TRBD2 (5 bases). Trimming removed 5 bases at V and 4 bases at J, with 19 bases between. CDR3 length: 16 amino acids. Germline values: CDR1 SGHTA, CDR2 FQGNSA. The CDR3 protein is CASSPLGGGAPDTQYF. CDR3 DNA: TGTGCCAGCAGCCCCTTGGGTGGAGGAGCCCCAGATACGCAGTATTTT.

The chain couples TRBV29-1 to TRBJ2-4; perhaps TRBD2 as D (5 bases). Trimming shortened V by 6 bases and J by 13 bases, and 22 bases separated the two germline ends. The CDR3 consists of 13 residues. Germline CDR1 reads SQVTM; CDR2 reads ANQGSEA. The CDR3: CSVTPGSSYGQYF. DNA of the CDR3: TGCAGCGTCACACCGGGGTCGTCCTACGGACAGTACTTC.

This clonotype was recorded only once. The CDR3 nucleotides are TGTGCCAGCAGCCCGCCCTCACTTTCATACTCCTACAATGAGCAGTTCTTC. Encoded protein: CASSPPSLSYSYNEQFF. This chain links TRBV6-2 or TRBV6-3 with TRBJ2-1; D not resolved. CDR3 length: 17 residues. The V end lost 6 bases, the J end lost 0 bases, and 18 bases lay between the germline ends. CDR1 is MNHEY and CDR2 is SVGEGT in the germline V gene.

In its sample, this clonotype was seen a few times. This chain joins TRBV24-1 and TRBJ2-1, with 8 bases that match TRBD2. Trimming removed 1 base from V and 2 bases from J; junction bases left unmatched: 15. The CDR3 has 20 residues. Germline CDR1 is KGHDR and CDR2 is SFDVKD. This chain's CDR3 is CATSDFPELAGPDAYNEQFF. For the CDR3, the DNA is TGTGCCACCAGTGATTTTCCGGAGCTAGCGGGCCCCGATGCCTACAATGAGCAGTTCTTC.

The chain recombines TRBV28 with TRBJ1-2, with a possible D match to TRBD1 (5 bases). In germline, CDR1 is MDHEN, CDR2 SYDVKM. The CDR3 is 13 amino acids. V was pared by 2 bases and J by 7 bases, with 11 bases between. The CDR3 here is CASSLSRASGYTF. In DNA, the CDR3 is TGTGCCAGCAGTTTAAGCAGGGCGAGTGGCTACACCTTC.

In this sample, this clonotype turned up a few times. The CDR3 DNA is TGTGCCAGCAGTTTAAATATAGGCGGGAGCGGCGATGAGCAGTTCTTC. It codes for CASSLNIGGSGDEQFF. The chain recombines TRBV12-3 or TRBV12-4 with TRBJ2-1; 7 positions agree with TRBD2. The CDR3 has 16 amino acids. V lost 2 bases to trimming and J lost 8 bases; unmatched junction nucleotides: 12.

The rearrangement joins TRBV6-5 to TRBJ2-4; D is perhaps TRBD2 (5 bases). The CDR3 spans 16 residues. Germline CDR1 is MNHEY and CDR2 is SVGAGI. The V end was cut by 0 bases, the J end by 0 bases, with 9 bases between. The CDR3 loop reads CASSYSAGGAKNIQYF. The CDR3 DNA sequence: TGTGCCAGCAGTTACTCGGCAGGAGGAGCCAAAAACATTCAGTACTTC.

The V and J genes are TRBV20-1 and TRBJ2-7; D may be TRBD2 (6 bases). CDR1 is DFQATT and CDR2 is SNEGSKA in the germline V gene (reference sequence). V lost 4 bases and J 3 bases, leaving 16 bases between the germline ends. The CDR3 consists of 14 residues. The CDR3 is CSANVAGPVYEQYF. CDR3 DNA sequence: TGCAGTGCTAATGTGGCGGGGCCGGTCTACGAGCAGTACTTC.

The rearrangement joins TRBV5-1 to TRBJ1-2, with D possibly being TRBD1 (5 bases). The CDR3 loop spans 15 amino acids. With 4 bases removed from V and 7 bases from J, the gap between germline ends came to 20 bases. The germline V gene has CDR1 SGHRS and CDR2 YFSETQ. CDR3 bases: TGCGCCAGCAGCCCCCAAGAGGGGACGGGTCGTGGCTACACCTTC. It encodes CASSPQEGTGRGYTF.

The chain carries TRBV11-3 and TRBJ2-3; no firm D call. V was shortened by 5 bases and J by 4 bases, with 16 bases between the two germline ends. The CDR3 consists of 15 residues. Germline CDR1 and CDR2: SGHNT and YENEEA. CDR3 in DNA: TGTGCCAGCAGCCCCGGCGGCTACACCCCAGATACGCAGTATTTT. Its translation is CASSPGGYTPDTQYF.

The chain has TRBV6-6 and TRBJ1-5; no reliable D call. Trimming stripped 2 bases from V and 3 bases from J, with 5 bases between. CDR3 size: 13 residues. Germline loops: CDR1 MNHNY, CDR2 SVGAGI (reference sequence). The CDR3 reads CASSYKYNQPQHF. CDR3 nucleotide sequence: TGTGCCAGCAGTTACAAGTACAATCAGCCCCAGCATTTT.

The rearrangement links TRBV27 to TRBJ2-7, with 7 nucleotides matching TRBD2. J was trimmed by 3 bases and V by 5 bases; bases with no gene match: 7. CDR1 and CDR2 from the germline V gene are MNHEY and SMNVEV (reference sequence). The CDR3 totals 14 residues. The CDR3 DNA follows: TGTGCCAGCAGTGTGGGAGGGACCCTCTACGAGCAGTACTTC. Protein product: CASSVGGTLYEQYF.

The V call is TRBV5-5, the J call TRBJ2-1, with 8 bases matching TRBD2. CDR1 is SGHKS, CDR2 YYEKEE, per germline (reference sequence). The CDR3 runs to 16 residues. The junction had 15 bases not matched to a gene; V was cut back by 4 bases and J by 9 bases. The CDR3 region has the DNA TGTGCCAGCAGCCTACCTCGACTAGCGAGTTATGGTGAGCAGTTCTTC. Its protein is CASSLPRLASYGEQFF.

The chain is built from TRBV20-1 and TRBJ2-5, with 9 nucleotides matching TRBD1. The CDR3 runs to 16 residues. Germline-derived CDR1 and CDR2 are DFQATT and SNEGSKA (reference sequence). The V gene end was trimmed by 0 bases and the J gene end by 3 bases; junction bases not matched to a gene: 8. CDR3 amino acids: CSARDHDRGVEETQYF. The DNA of the CDR3 is TGCAGTGCTAGAGATCATGACAGGGGGGTTGAAGAGACCCAGTACTTC.